This T cell receptor beta chain was recovered during a study of vaccination and CD4 T cells after COVID-19. Treatment noted: roughly ten-day PBMC culture with coronavirus spike peptide pools or control peptides (ViraFEST assay). Collection of the unexposed donor's CD4+ T cells took place before the COVID-19 pandemic (2011-2018). Using peptide pools, antigen-specific T cells were expanded in ViraFEST before TCRs were sequenced. A word on this clonotype: Its antigen is as yet unknown.

This CDR3 comprises 13 residues. The V and J ends lost 2 bases and 4 bases respectively, with 9 bases between them. CDR1 is MNHEY, CDR2 SVGAGI, per germline. The study sequenced cultured CD4+ T cell DNA using the Oncomine TCR Beta short-read assay. DNA came from CD4+ T cells after culture. One entry per CDR3 protein, called by TCRdb with MiXCR from the PCR reads. The sample consists of thousands of distinct CDR3 sequences, less than 50% of them appearing once. The receptor was isolated from a human donor in good health. Specimen: CD4+ T cells from blood, cultured in vitro. The chain is built from TRBV6-5 and TRBJ2-7, with D possibly called TRBD1 or TRBD2 (5 bases each). CDR3 loop: CASSYLGTYEQYF. CDR3 in DNA: TGTGCCAGCAGTTACCTGGGGACGTACGAGCAGTACTTC.